The 21 T cell receptor beta chains reported below all come from one sample, sequenced in a study of cytomegalovirus exposure and HLA in healthy donors. With 60 Vbeta and 13 Jbeta primers, the PCR was carried out. This table comes from immunoSEQ multiplex PCR, and its TCRdb copy is limited to in-frame clones, with some not included. The table lists 150,000 or so clones, 80% of them singletons. What was sequenced was PBMCs. The receptors shown here come from a woman between 40 and 55 years old in good health and CMV-seropositive.

The chain joins TRBV7-3 to TRBJ2-2, with D perhaps TRBD2 (6 bases). The CDR3 extends over 16 amino acids. Trimming pared 2 bases from V and 1 base from J, leaving 11 bases between. The V gene's germline CDR1 is SGHTA and CDR2 FQGTGA. The CDR3 region has the DNA TGTGCCAGCAGCTTAGATGGCGGGAAGAACACCGGGGAGCTGTTTTTT. The encoded protein is CASSLDGGKNTGELFF.

The J gene is TRBJ2-1, the V gene TRBV12-5; 10 nucleotides agree with TRBD2. J gave up 5 bases and V 4 bases, and 11 bases lay outside the gene matches. This CDR3 is 17 amino acids long. Germline V gene lookup returns CDR1 LGHNT and CDR2 FRNRAP. CDR3 DNA: TGTGCTAGTGGTTCCTACTTGACTAGCGGGCTGGACAATGAGCAGTTCTTC. The encoded protein is CASGSYLTSGLDNEQFF.

The rearrangement links TRBV14 to TRBJ1-1; 9 bases agree with TRBD1. CDR1 and CDR2 from the germline V gene are SGHDN and FVKESK. The CDR3 has 14 amino acids. The J segment lost 4 bases and the V segment lost 4 bases, leaving 4 bases of the junction unmatched. This CDR3 is CASSRDRVFTEAFF. The CDR3 nucleotides are TGTGCCAGCAGCCGGGACAGGGTGTTCACTGAAGCTTTCTTT. The full variable domain, rest sourced from reference TRBV14 and TRBJ1-1, is EAGVTQFPSHSVIEKGQTVTLRCDPISGHDNLYWYRRVMGKEIKFLLHFVKESKQDESGMPNNRFLAERTGGTYSTLKVQPAELEDSGVYFCASSRDRVFTEAFFGQGTRLTVV.

The chain employs TRBV5-1 and TRBJ2-7; the D gene is possibly TRBD1 (5 bases). The germline CDR1 and CDR2 sequences are SGHRS and YFSETQ. V was pared by 3 bases and J by 8 bases, with 27 bases between. The CDR3 runs to 17 residues. The CDR3 spells CASSSRPRRQTLVQQYF. The DNA for the CDR3 is TGCGCCAGCAGCTCGCGCCCCAGGAGACAGACCCTTGTCCAGCAGTACTTC. Full variable domain (outside the CDR3, taken from reference TRBV5-1 and TRBJ2-7): KAGVTQTPRYLIKTRGQQVTLSCSPISGHRSVSWYQQTPGQGLQFLFEYFSETQRNKGNFPGRFSGRQFSNSRSEMNVSTLELGDSALYLCASSSRPRRQTLVQQYFGPGTRLTVT.

This clone has just a few counts. The chain has TRBV6-1 and TRBJ2-7; 7 positions match TRBD1. Trimming at V came to 6 bases and at J to 1 base, leaving 9 bases not matched to a gene. This CDR3 is 15 amino acids long. CDR1 MNHNS and CDR2 SASEGT come from the germline V gene. The CDR3 nucleotides are TGTGCCAGCAGAACTTCGGACAGGAGTTCCTACGAGCAGTACTTC. Its translation: CASRTSDRSSYEQYF.

V gene TRBV9 combines with J gene TRBJ2-7; possible D gene TRBD2, 6 bases. The CDR3 length is 17 residues. Germline V gene data show CDR1 as SGDLS and CDR2 as YYNGEE. V was trimmed by 2 bases and J by 0 bases, leaving 18 bases between them. CDR3: CASSVGPGPGSSYEQYF. CDR3 DNA: TGTGCCAGCAGCGTTGGCCCAGGACCCGGGAGCTCCTACGAGCAGTACTTC.

The chain joins TRBV28 to TRBJ1-5, with D unresolved. Between the trimmed V and J ends, which lost 3 bases and 2 bases, there was a span of 14 bases. CDR3 size: 16 residues. Germline V gene data show CDR1 as MDHEN and CDR2 as SYDVKM. The CDR3: CASSFSVTKGNQPQHF. CDR3 in DNA: TGTGCCAGCAGTTTCTCGGTGACTAAGGGCAATCAGCCCCAGCATTTT.

The chain couples TRBV7-8 to TRBJ2-7, with TRBD2 matching over 15 bases. CDR3 length: 19 residues. The germline V gene has CDR1 SGHVS and CDR2 FQNEAQ. The V and J ends lost 5 bases and 4 bases, in that order; junction bases with no gene match: 15. CDR3 protein: CASSPRTSGRVSTFYEQYF. The CDR3 DNA reads TGTGCCAGCAGCCCAAGGACTAGCGGGAGGGTTTCAACCTTTTACGAGCAGTACTTC.

The chain recombines TRBV5-1 with TRBJ1-1; maybe TRBD1 (6 bases). Per the germline V gene, CDR1 is SGHRS and CDR2 is YFSETQ. The CDR3 is 13 residues long. Trimming pared 4 bases from V and 4 bases from J, leaving 11 bases between. The CDR3 DNA sequence: TGCGCCAGCAGCCGTGAGGGGGTCACTGAAGCTTTCTTT. Protein product: CASSREGVTEAFF. Variable domain in full (rest from reference TRBV5-1 and TRBJ1-1): KAGVTQTPRYLIKTRGQQVTLSCSPISGHRSVSWYQQTPGQGLQFLFEYFSETQRNKGNFPGRFSGRQFSNSRSEMNVSTLELGDSALYLCASSREGVTEAFFGQGTRLTVV.

This sequence joins TRBV5-1 and TRBJ2-2, with TRBD1 identical over 8 bases. CDR1 is SGHRS and CDR2 is YFSETQ in the germline V gene. The CDR3 is 15 residues long. V was pared by 4 bases and J by 5 bases, with 7 bases of the junction left unmatched. CDR3: CASSLRTGRTGELFF. The CDR3 nucleotides read TGCGCCAGCAGCCTTCGGACAGGGCGAACCGGGGAGCTGTTTTTT.

CDR3 amino acids: CASRTFSGNQPQHF. In nucleotides, the CDR3 is TGTGCCAGCAGAACCTTCTCGGGCAATCAGCCCCAGCATTTT. The rearrangement uses TRBV27 and TRBJ1-5; D remains ambiguous. CDR1 and CDR2 (germline): MNHEY, SMNVEV (reference sequence). CDR3 length equals 14 residues. Trimming stripped 6 bases from V and 2 bases from J, with 11 bases between.

V is TRBV19 and J is TRBJ2-7; 8 nucleotides match TRBD2. The CDR3 has 14 residues. Germline trimming cut 6 bases from V and 2 bases from J; bases unmatched to any gene: 6. Germline CDR1 reads LNHDA; CDR2 reads SQIVND (reference sequence). The CDR3 bases are TGTGCCAGTAGCCCGGGACTAGGCGCCTACGAGCAGTACTTC. It is translated as CASSPGLGAYEQYF. Full variable domain (rest looked up from reference TRBV19 and TRBJ2-7): DGGITQSPKYLFRKEGQNVTLSCEQNLNHDAMYWYRQDPGQGLRLIYYSQIVNDFQKGDIAEGYSVSREKKESFPLTVTSAQKNPTAFYLCASSPGLGAYEQYFGPGTRLTVT.

The chain has TRBV5-5 and TRBJ1-5, with 9 positions matching TRBD1. Germline V CDR1 and CDR2: SGHKS, YYEKEE (reference sequence). The CDR3 runs to 13 residues. The V and J ends lost 4 bases and 5 bases, in that order; junction bases with no gene match: 1. CDR3: CASSRQGDQPQHF. The CDR3 DNA follows: TGTGCCAGCAGCCGACAGGGGGATCAGCCCCAGCATTTT.

The J gene is TRBJ2-5, the V gene TRBV29-1, with TRBD2 identical over 9 bases. Germline V gives CDR1 SQVTM, CDR2 ANQGSEA. The CDR3 sequence is 13 residues long. Losses at the gene ends were 6 bases for V and 1 base for J; bases not matched to a gene: 3. The CDR3 coding sequence is TGCAGCGTGGGGGGACTAGCCCAAGAGACCCAGTACTTC. It is translated as CSVGGLAQETQYF.

J is TRBJ2-7 and V is TRBV6-5; TRBD1 aligns across 8 bases. The CDR3 length is 14 residues. The V and J ends lost 5 bases and 4 bases, in that order; junction bases with no gene match: 7. Germline-derived CDR1 and CDR2 are MNHEY and SVGAGI. The CDR3 DNA is TGTGCCAGCAGTGTCCCGGGACAGGCTTACGAGCAGTACTTC. Residues: CASSVPGQAYEQYF.

The genes are TRBV27 and TRBJ2-5, with D possibly being TRBD2 (6 bases). The CDR3 sequence is 15 residues long. Trimming cost V 0 bases and J 1 base, with 9 bases left between them. Germline V gene lookup returns CDR1 MNHEY and CDR2 SMNVEV (reference sequence). As DNA, the CDR3 is TGTGCCAGCAGTTTATCCCTGGGAGGCCAAGAGACCCAGTACTTC. Translating gives CASSLSLGGQETQYF.

The chain recombines TRBV27 with TRBJ2-4, with a possible D match to TRBD1 (6 bases). The V end lost 6 bases, the J end lost 1 base, and 10 bases lay between the germline ends. The germline CDR1 and CDR2 sequences are MNHEY and SMNVEV (reference sequence). CDR3 length: 14 amino acids. CDR3 DNA sequence: TGTGCCAGCAGACAGGGTGGGGCCAAAAACATTCAGTACTTC. Translation: CASRQGGAKNIQYF.

The chain's CDR3 is CASSLNEGYTF. The CDR3 nucleotides are TGTGCCAGCAGCTTAAACGAGGGCTACACCTTC. This chain connects TRBV7-2 to TRBJ1-2; D remains ambiguous. V was pared by 2 bases and J by 8 bases, with 6 bases between. Germline lookup yields CDR1 SGHTA and CDR2 FQGNSA. CDR3 length: 11 amino acids. The full variable domain, rest sourced from reference TRBV7-2 and TRBJ1-2, is GAGVSQSPSNKVTEKGKDVELRCDPISGHTALYWYRQSLGQGLEFLIYFQGNSAPDKSGLPSDRFSAERTGGSVSTLTIQRTQQEDSAVYLCASSLNEGYTFGSGTRLTVV.

V and J are TRBV7-6 and TRBJ2-7, with 11 bases lining up with TRBD2. CDR3 size: 16 residues. From germline, CDR1 is SGHVS and CDR2 FNYEAQ. The V segment lost 0 bases and the J segment 5 bases; nucleotides outside the gene matches: 6. CDR3 sequence: CASSLATSGSFHEQYF. In DNA, the CDR3 is TGTGCCAGCAGCTTAGCCACTAGCGGGAGTTTTCACGAGCAGTACTTC.

This clone was detected only a few times. The chain links TRBV6-4 to TRBJ1-1; no clear D gene. The CDR3 covers 13 residues. V was trimmed by 3 bases and J by 1 base, leaving 6 bases between them. Germline V CDR1 and CDR2: MRHNA, SNTAGT. CDR3 nucleotides: TGTGCCAGCAGTGATGACACGAACACTGAAGCTTTCTTT. Translated: CASSDDTNTEAFF.

The rearrangement uses TRBV5-1 and TRBJ2-2, with TRBD2 matching 7 bases. CDR3 size: 13 residues. Losses at the gene ends were 4 bases for V and 7 bases for J; bases not matched to a gene: 4. Germline values: CDR1 SGHRS, CDR2 YFSETQ. The CDR3 coding sequence is TGCGCCAGCAGCGGGAGGGCTGGCGGGGAGCTGTTTTTT. Translating it yields CASSGRAGGELFF.